Shown below are 26 T cell receptor beta chains from a single sample sequenced in a study of blood T cells in healthy people across ages. The second PCR ran about 6 to 12 cycles with a sample-barcoded 5' primer and J-beta primers. MiXCR was run by TCRdb on the 5' RACE reads, yielding one entry per CDR3 protein. The repertoire holds some 900,000 distinct CDR3 sequences, with 48% as singletons. The material sequenced was blood. The receptors originated from a young man in good health.

This chain uses TRBV6-6 with TRBJ2-7, with D maybe TRBD2 (6 bases). This CDR3 contains 14 residues. Trimming took off 2 bases at V and 3 bases at J, with 11 bases between the two ends. Per the germline V gene, CDR1 is MNHNY and CDR2 is SVGAGI (reference sequence). The CDR3 DNA sequence: TGTGCCAGCAGTTACGGAGGGGTGGGCTACGAGCAGTACTTC. This translates into CASSYGGVGYEQYF.

This clonotype was recorded once. This clone may be a read error of a much larger clone one base away. The CDR3 does not close with the conserved phenylalanine or tryptophan, likely indicating a read error. V usage is TRBV7-9 and J usage is TRBJ2-2, with TRBD2 matching 10 bases. The germline CDR1 and CDR2 sequences are SEHNR and FQNEAQ (reference sequence). The CDR3 totals 18 residues. V was clipped by 8 bases and J by 3 bases; unmatched bases: 15. CDR3 in DNA: TGTGCCAGCCGTCGTATCTTTGAAGGACTAGCGGACACCGGGGAGCTGTTTGTT. This gives the protein CASRRIFEGLADTGELFV.

Comments on this clonotype: One end of the junction does not line up with germline, which may come from a read error. This chain joins TRBV27 and TRBJ2-7; D is ambiguous. From germline, CDR1 is MNHEY and CDR2 SMNVEV (reference sequence). This CDR3 region has 13 residues. The CDR3 coding sequence is TGTGTCAGCAGTTTAGTCCCCTACTACGAGCAGTACTTC. It translates to CVSSLVPYYEQYF.

J is TRBJ1-6 and V is TRBV25-1; D possibly corresponds to TRBD1 (6 bases). CDR3 length equals 14 residues. V was clipped by 2 bases and J by 10 bases, with 12 bases between them. CDR1 and CDR2 from the germline V gene are MGHDK and SYGVNS. CDR3: CASSEQGRVSPLHF. The CDR3 DNA sequence: TGTGCCAGCAGTGAACAGGGGCGGGTGTCACCCCTCCACTTT.

This clonotype was observed a handful of times. This rearrangement joins TRBV3-1 to TRBJ2-5; the match to TRBD2 covers 9 bases. The length of the CDR3 is 17 residues. J was trimmed by 11 bases and V by 0 bases; bases with no gene match: 16. Germline CDR1 is LGHDT and CDR2 is YNNKEL (reference sequence). CDR3 bases: TGTGCCAGCAGCCAAGAGTCCGGCCTAGCGGGGAATTGGGAGCAGTACTTC. Residues: CASSQESGLAGNWEQYF.

The chain uses TRBV3-1 and TRBJ1-6; 9 bases agree with TRBD1. Germline CDR1 and CDR2: LGHDT and YNNKEL (reference sequence). The CDR3 covers 15 residues. V was clipped by 1 base and J by 10 bases; unmatched bases: 5. CDR3 bases: TGTGCCAGCAGCCAAGGTTCAACAGGGGGCTCACCCCTCCACTTT. It yields the protein CASSQGSTGGSPLHF.

In this sample, this clonotype turned up many times. J is TRBJ2-3 and V is TRBV20-1; the D gene is possibly TRBD2 (6 bases). CDR3 length equals 12 residues. CDR1 is DFQATT and CDR2 is SNEGSKA in the germline V gene (reference sequence). Trimming left V 6 bases short and J 5 bases short, with 12 bases between. The CDR3 sequence is CSAVGGKDTQYF. The CDR3 DNA follows: TGCAGTGCCGTTGGAGGGAAAGATACGCAGTATTTT.

This clonotype occurred many times. The chain uses TRBV20-1 and TRBJ2-1; no firm D call. The germline V and J ends were trimmed by 5 bases and 0 bases, with 11 bases remaining between them. This CDR3 has 14 residues. The V gene's germline CDR1 is DFQATT and CDR2 SNEGSKA (reference sequence). The CDR3 sequence: CSAPERSSYNEQFF. CDR3 bases: TGCAGTGCTCCAGAGAGGAGCTCCTACAATGAGCAGTTCTTC.

The chain couples TRBV3-1 to TRBJ1-6, with TRBD1 matching over 7 bases. Germline V gene sequence: CDR1 LGHDT, CDR2 YNNKEL (reference sequence). CDR3 length: 16 residues. V lost 1 base and J lost 10; bases outside the gene matches: 10. CDR3 sequence (DNA): TGTGCCAGCAGCCAAGGTTCAGGGGGTTCGGTGTCACCCCTCCACTTT. Protein: CASSQGSGGSVSPLHF. The whole variable domain, filled in from reference TRBV3-1 and TRBJ1-6, reads DTAVSQTPKYLVTQMGNDKSIKCEQNLGHDTMYWYKQDSKKFLKIMFSYNNKELIINETVPNRFSPKSPDKAHLNLHINSLELGDSAVYFCASSQGSGGSVSPLHFGNGTRLTVT.

The chain joins TRBV20-1 to TRBJ2-7; 9 bases map to TRBD1. The length of the CDR3 is 14 residues. CDR1 is DFQATT, CDR2 SNEGSKA, per germline (reference sequence). The J segment lost 5 bases and the V segment lost 5 bases, leaving 10 bases of the junction unmatched. DNA of the CDR3: TGCAGTGCTCCTCCGGGACAGGGTTTACACGAGCAGTACTTC. Translating it yields CSAPPGQGLHEQYF.

This clonotype was observed a handful of times. This chain joins TRBV29-1 and TRBJ2-7; D not resolved. V lost 7 bases and J 2 bases, leaving 15 bases between the germline ends. Germline assignment: CDR1 SQVTM and CDR2 ANQGSEA. CDR3 length: 13 amino acids. CDR3 DNA: TGCAGCGCCCACGAAGGGTTACCCTACGAGCAGTACTTC. Translated: CSAHEGLPYEQYF.

This clonotype was recorded a few times. The chain recombines TRBV4-1 with TRBJ1-5, with D hard to call. The CDR3 runs 13 residues. Per the germline V gene, CDR1 is MGHRA and CDR2 is YSYEKL. V gave up 1 base and J gave up 4 bases, with 5 bases separating them. The CDR3 protein is CASSQARNQPQHF. CDR3 bases: TGCGCCAGCAGCCAAGCCCGTAATCAGCCCCAGCATTTT.

The rearrangement joins TRBV4-2 to TRBJ1-4, with D perhaps matching TRBD1 (5 bases). Germline CDR1 LGHNA, CDR2 YNFKEQ. The CDR3 spans 16 residues. V dropped 0 bases and J dropped 7 bases, with 15 bases sitting between them. CDR3 protein: CASSQDMGRDSEKLFF. In nucleotides, the CDR3 is TGTGCCAGCAGCCAAGATATGGGGAGAGACAGTGAAAAACTGTTTTTT.

This clonotype was counted a single time. Relative to the germline gene, one junction end is altered; a read error may explain this. This chain uses TRBV2 with TRBJ1-6; TRBD1 matches at 8 bases. This CDR3 is 14 amino acids long. Germline V gene sequence: CDR1 SNHLY, CDR2 FYNNEI. The CDR3 DNA sequence: TGTGCCAGCAGCCGGGACAGGAGTAATTCACCCCCCCACTTT. Amino acids: CASSRDRSNSPPHF.

The count of this clonotype is one. The V call is TRBV7-2, the J call TRBJ2-7; 7 positions agree with TRBD1. After removal of 7 bases from V and 4 bases from J, the junction contained 10 bases not matched to a gene. Germline lookup yields CDR1 SGHTA and CDR2 FQGNSA. This CDR3 region has 14 residues. In nucleotides, the CDR3 is TGTGCCAGCAACGAACAGGGGTACAGGTACGAGCAGTACTTC. It specifies CASNEQGYRYEQYF.

This clonotype showed up many times. This chain joins TRBV20-1 and TRBJ2-5; D is perhaps TRBD1 (5 bases). The CDR3 is 13 residues long. V lost 6 bases and J lost 4, with 15 bases in between. Germline V lookup: CDR1 DFQATT, CDR2 SNEGSKA (reference sequence). For the CDR3, the DNA is TGCAGTGCCCCCGGACATTGGAGAGAGACCCAGTACTTC. Amino acid sequence: CSAPGHWRETQYF.

As to this clonotype: The germline gene is not matched at one end of the junction; a read error may be the cause. This rearrangement joins TRBV7-7 to TRBJ2-5; weak D call: TRBD1 (6 bases). Per germline, CDR1 SSHAT and CDR2 FNYEAQ (reference sequence). This CDR3 has 16 residues. CDR3 residues: CASSRILQGRRETQYF. DNA for the CDR3: TGTGCTAGCAGCCGCATCCTACAGGGCAGGAGGGAGACCCAGTACTTC. The full variable domain, in which reference TRBV7-7 and TRBJ2-5 provide the parts outside the CDR3, is GAGVSQSPRYKVTKRGQDVTLRCDPISSHATLYWYQQALGQGPEFLTYFNYEAQPDKSGLPSDRFSAERPEGSISTLTIQRTEQRDSAMYRCASSRILQGRRETQYFGPGTRLLVL.

The chain has TRBV7-9 and TRBJ2-7, with a possible D match to TRBD1 (6 bases). Per germline, CDR1 SEHNR and CDR2 FQNEAQ (reference sequence). The germline V and J ends were trimmed by 8 bases and 5 bases, with 16 bases remaining between them. This CDR3 is 13 amino acids long. The CDR3 bases are TGTGCCAGCCAATGGGACACGGGCCACGAGCAGTACTTC. As protein: CASQWDTGHEQYF.

The chain employs TRBV3-1 and TRBJ2-3, with D perhaps assigned TRBD1 or TRBD2 (6 bases each). Germline CDR1 is LGHDT and CDR2 is YNNKEL (reference sequence). Trimming cost V 1 base and J 6 bases, with 11 bases left between them. The CDR3 sequence is 14 residues long. The CDR3 sequence is CASSQGGAGDTQYF. CDR3 coding DNA: TGTGCCAGCAGCCAAGGGGGGGCCGGTGATACGCAGTATTTT.

Regarding this clonotype: One end of the junction varies from germline; a read error may be responsible. The V call is TRBV6-6, the J call TRBJ1-1; D remains ambiguous. Germline values: CDR1 MNHNY, CDR2 SVGAGI (reference sequence). The CDR3 covers 15 residues. The CDR3 protein is CASSYRKSENTEAFF. The CDR3 DNA is TGTGCCAGCAGTTACAGAAAGTCAGAGAACACGGAAGCTTTCTTT.

This clonotype was observed a single time. CDR3 bases: TGTGCCAGCAGTGAACTGGTGTCCTACGAGCAGTACTTC. Protein: CASSELVSYEQYF. The rearrangement joins TRBV2 to TRBJ2-7; no clear D gene. Germline loops: CDR1 SNHLY, CDR2 FYNNEI. V dropped 2 bases and J dropped 1 base, with 6 bases sitting between them. The CDR3 is 13 amino acids. Complete variable domain (other parts from reference TRBV2 and TRBJ2-7): EPEVTQTPSHQVTQMGQEVILRCVPISNHLYFYWYRQILGQKVEFLVSFYNNEISEKSEIFDDQFSVERPDGSNFTLKIRSTKLEDSAMYFCASSELVSYEQYFGPGTRLTVT.

Only a few counts were recorded for this clonotype. V is TRBV3-1 and J is TRBJ1-6; D is unclear. Trimming removed 3 bases from V and 8 bases from J, with 8 bases in between. Per germline, CDR1 LGHDT and CDR2 YNNKEL (reference sequence). This CDR3 is 13 amino acids long. The CDR3 sequence: CASSQVSYSPLHF. In nucleotides, the CDR3 is TGTGCCAGCAGCCAGGTATCCTATTCACCCCTCCACTTT.

This chain's CDR3 is CASSLSGTGTYNEQFF. The CDR3, as DNA: TGTGCCAGCAGCTTAAGTGGGACAGGGACCTACAATGAGCAGTTCTTC. The chain uses TRBV7-9 and TRBJ2-1; 9 bases align to TRBD1. Germline values: CDR1 SEHNR, CDR2 FQNEAQ (reference sequence). J gave up 2 bases and V 2 bases, and 4 bases lay outside the gene matches. CDR3 size: 16 residues.

The V and J genes are TRBV29-1 and TRBJ2-1; 8 positions agree with TRBD2. The junction had 5 bases not matched to a gene; V was cut back by 4 bases and J by 6 bases. The CDR3 consists of 13 residues. Germline CDR1 and CDR2: SQVTM and ANQGSEA. The CDR3 region is CSVGRTSLNEQFF. The CDR3 DNA reads as TGCAGCGTTGGCCGGACTAGCCTCAATGAGCAGTTCTTC.

This clonotype was counted only a few times. The V and J genes are TRBV12-3 or TRBV12-4 and TRBJ2-3; D ambiguous. V dropped 1 base and J dropped 2 bases, with 7 bases sitting between them. This CDR3 spans 14 amino acids. The chain's CDR3 is CASSLDVLTDTQYF. The CDR3 region has the DNA TGTGCCAGCAGTTTAGATGTCCTCACAGATACGCAGTATTTT.

About this clonotype: The junction departs from the called germline gene at one end, perhaps through a read error. J is TRBJ1-2 and V is TRBV4-1; D not certain. Germline V gives CDR1 MGHRA, CDR2 YSYEKL. CDR3 length equals 14 residues. The CDR3 DNA sequence: TGCGCCAGCAGCCCGCCGCGGGCTAACGATGGCTACACCTTC. Translation: CASSPPRANDGYTF.